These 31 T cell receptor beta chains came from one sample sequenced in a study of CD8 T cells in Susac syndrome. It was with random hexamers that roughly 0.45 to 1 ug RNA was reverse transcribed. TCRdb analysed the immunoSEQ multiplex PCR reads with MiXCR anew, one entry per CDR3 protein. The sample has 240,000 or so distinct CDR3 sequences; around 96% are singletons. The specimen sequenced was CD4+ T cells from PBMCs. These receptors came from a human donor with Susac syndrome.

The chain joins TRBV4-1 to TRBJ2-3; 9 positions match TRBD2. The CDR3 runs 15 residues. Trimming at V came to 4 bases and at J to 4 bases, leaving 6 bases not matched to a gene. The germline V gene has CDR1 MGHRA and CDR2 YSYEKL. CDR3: CASSLRLAASDTQYF. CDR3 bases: TGCGCCAGCAGCCTGCGACTAGCGGCCTCAGATACGCAGTATTTT.

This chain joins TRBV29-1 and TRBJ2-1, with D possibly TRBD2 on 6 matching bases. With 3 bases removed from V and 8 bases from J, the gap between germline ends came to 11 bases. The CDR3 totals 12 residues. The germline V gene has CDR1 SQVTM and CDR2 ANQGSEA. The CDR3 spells CSVDGGSDEQFF. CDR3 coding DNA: TGCAGCGTTGATGGAGGGAGCGATGAGCAGTTCTTC.

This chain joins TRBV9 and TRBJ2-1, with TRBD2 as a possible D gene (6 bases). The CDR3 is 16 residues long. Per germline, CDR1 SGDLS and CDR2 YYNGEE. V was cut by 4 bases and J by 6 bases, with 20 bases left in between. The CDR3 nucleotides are TGTGCCAGCAGCCCATTTGGCGGGATCCCAGGCAATGAGCAGTTCTTC. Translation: CASSPFGGIPGNEQFF. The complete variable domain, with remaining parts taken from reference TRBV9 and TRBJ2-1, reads DSGVTQTPKHLITATGQRVTLRCSPRSGDLSVYWYQQSLDQGLQFLIQYYNGEERAKGNILERFSAQQFPDLHSELNLSSLELGDSALYFCASSPFGGIPGNEQFFGPGTRLTVL.

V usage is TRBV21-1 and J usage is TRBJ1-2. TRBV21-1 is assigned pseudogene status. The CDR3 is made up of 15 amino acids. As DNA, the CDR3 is TGTGCCAGCACCCAGGCCTTCGGAGGGAACTATGGCTACACCTTC. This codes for CASTQAFGGNYGYTF.

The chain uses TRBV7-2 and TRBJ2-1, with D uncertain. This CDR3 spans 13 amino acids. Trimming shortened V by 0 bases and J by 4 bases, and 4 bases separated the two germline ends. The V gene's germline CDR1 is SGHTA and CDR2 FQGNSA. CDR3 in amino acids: CASSLAEYNEQFF. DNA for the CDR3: TGTGCCAGCAGCTTAGCAGAATACAATGAGCAGTTCTTC.

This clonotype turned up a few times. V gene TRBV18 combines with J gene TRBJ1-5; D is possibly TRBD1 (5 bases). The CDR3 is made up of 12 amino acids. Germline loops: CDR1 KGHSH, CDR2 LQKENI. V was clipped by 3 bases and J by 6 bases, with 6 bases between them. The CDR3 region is CASSPQGQPQHF. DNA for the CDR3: TGTGCCAGCTCACCTCAGGGTCAGCCCCAGCATTTT.

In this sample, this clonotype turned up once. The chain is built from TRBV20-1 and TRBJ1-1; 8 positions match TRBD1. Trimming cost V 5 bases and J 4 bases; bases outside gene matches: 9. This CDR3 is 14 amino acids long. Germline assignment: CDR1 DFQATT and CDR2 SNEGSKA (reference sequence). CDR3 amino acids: CSARDFRGRTEAFF. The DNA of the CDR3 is TGCAGTGCTCGGGACTTCAGGGGGCGCACTGAAGCTTTCTTT.

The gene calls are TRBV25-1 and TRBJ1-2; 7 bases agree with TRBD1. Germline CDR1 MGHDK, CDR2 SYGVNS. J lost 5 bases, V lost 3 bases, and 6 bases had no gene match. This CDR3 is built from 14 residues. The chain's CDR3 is CASSDPGGPYGYTF. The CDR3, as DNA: TGTGCCAGCAGTGATCCAGGGGGTCCTTATGGCTACACCTTC.

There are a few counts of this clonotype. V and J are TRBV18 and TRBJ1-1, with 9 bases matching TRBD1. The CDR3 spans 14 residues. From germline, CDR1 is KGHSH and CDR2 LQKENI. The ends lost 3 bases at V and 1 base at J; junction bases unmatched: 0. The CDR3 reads CASSPDRGNTEAFF. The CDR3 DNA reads TGTGCCAGCTCACCGGACAGGGGGAACACTGAAGCTTTCTTT. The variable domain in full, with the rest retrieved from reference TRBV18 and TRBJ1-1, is NAGVMQNPRHLVRRRGQEARLRCSPMKGHSHVYWYRQLPEEGLKFMVYLQKENIIDESGMPKERFSAEFPKEGPSILRIQQVVRGDSAAYFCASSPDRGNTEAFFGQGTRLTVV.

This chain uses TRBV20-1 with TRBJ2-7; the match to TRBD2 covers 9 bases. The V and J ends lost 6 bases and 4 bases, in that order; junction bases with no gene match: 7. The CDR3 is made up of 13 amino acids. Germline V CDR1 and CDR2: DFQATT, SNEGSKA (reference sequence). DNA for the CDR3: TGCAGTGCCCCGACTAGCGGAGTATACGAGCAGTACTTC. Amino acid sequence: CSAPTSGVYEQYF.

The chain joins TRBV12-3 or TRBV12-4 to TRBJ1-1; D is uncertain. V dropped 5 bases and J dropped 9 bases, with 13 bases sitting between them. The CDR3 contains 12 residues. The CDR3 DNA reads TGTGCCAGCAGTCCCCCCGGGAAGAAAGCTTTCTTT. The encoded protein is CASSPPGKKAFF.

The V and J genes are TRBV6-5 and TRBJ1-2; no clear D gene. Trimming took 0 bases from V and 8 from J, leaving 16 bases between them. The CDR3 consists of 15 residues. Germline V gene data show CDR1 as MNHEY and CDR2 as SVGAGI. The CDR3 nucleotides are TGTGCCAGCAGTTACTCGATATCCCCAGTGCGAGGCTACACCTTC. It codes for CASSYSISPVRGYTF.

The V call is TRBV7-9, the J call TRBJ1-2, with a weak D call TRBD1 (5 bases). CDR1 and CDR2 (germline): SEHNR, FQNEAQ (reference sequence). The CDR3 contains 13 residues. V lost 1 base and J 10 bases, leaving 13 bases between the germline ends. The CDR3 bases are TGTGCCAGCAGCTTAGAACCAGGGCCGGACTACACCTTC. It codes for CASSLEPGPDYTF. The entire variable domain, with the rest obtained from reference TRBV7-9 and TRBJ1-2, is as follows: DTGVSQNPRHKITKRGQNVTFRCDPISEHNRLYWYRQTLGQGPEFLTYFQNEAQLEKSRLLSDRFSAERPKGSFSTLEIQRTEQGDSAMYLCASSLEPGPDYTFGSGTRLTVV.

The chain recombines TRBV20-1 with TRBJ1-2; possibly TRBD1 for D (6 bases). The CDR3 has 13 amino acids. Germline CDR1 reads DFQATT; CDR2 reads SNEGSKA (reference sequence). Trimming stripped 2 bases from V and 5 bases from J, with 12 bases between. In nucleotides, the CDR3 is TGCAGTGCTAGAAGAACAGGGACATATGGCTACACCTTC. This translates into CSARRTGTYGYTF.

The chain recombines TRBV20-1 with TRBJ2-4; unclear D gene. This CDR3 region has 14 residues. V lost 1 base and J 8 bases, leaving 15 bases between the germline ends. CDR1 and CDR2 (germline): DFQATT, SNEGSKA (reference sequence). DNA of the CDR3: TGCAGTGCTAGAGGGGGTAGAGTCGTCGACATTCAGTACTTC. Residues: CSARGGRVVDIQYF.

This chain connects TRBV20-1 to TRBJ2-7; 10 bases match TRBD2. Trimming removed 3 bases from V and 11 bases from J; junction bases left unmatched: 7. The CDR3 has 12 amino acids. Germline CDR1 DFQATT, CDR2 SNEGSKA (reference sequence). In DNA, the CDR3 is TGCAGTGCTAGGCTAGCGGGAGAAAGAAAGTACTTC. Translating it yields CSARLAGERKYF.

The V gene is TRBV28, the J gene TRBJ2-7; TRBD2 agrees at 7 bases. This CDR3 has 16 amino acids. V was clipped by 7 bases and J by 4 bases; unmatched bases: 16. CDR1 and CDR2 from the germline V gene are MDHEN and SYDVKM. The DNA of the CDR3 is TGTGCCAGCACCCCTACTCTGACGGGGCGGGGGTACGAGCAGTACTTC. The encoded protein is CASTPTLTGRGYEQYF.

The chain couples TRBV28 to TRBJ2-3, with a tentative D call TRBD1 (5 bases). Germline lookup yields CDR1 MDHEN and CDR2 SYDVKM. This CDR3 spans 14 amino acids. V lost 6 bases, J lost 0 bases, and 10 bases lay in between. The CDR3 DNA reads TGTGCCAGCAGCGACAGAGGTAGCACAGATACGCAGTATTTT. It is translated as CASSDRGSTDTQYF.

The chain's CDR3 is CASKGHGSYEQYF. The CDR3 DNA reads as TGTGCCAGCAAAGGGCACGGCAGCTACGAGCAGTACTTC. The chain joins TRBV12-3 or TRBV12-4 to TRBJ2-7; D unclear. The V gene lost 7 bases and the J gene lost 3 bases, with 13 bases spanning the gap. CDR3 length: 13 amino acids.

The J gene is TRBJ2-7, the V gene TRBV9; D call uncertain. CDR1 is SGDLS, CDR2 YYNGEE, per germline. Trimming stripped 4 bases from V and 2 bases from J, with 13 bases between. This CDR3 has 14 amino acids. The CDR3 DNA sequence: TGTGCCAGCAGCCCGAAGTTCCCCCCCTACGAGCAGTACTTC. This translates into CASSPKFPPYEQYF.

The DNA for the CDR3 is TGTGCCAGCAGCCCACAGGGCGCGCGGATAAAATACGAGCAGTACTTC. This gives the protein CASSPQGARIKYEQYF. V gene TRBV12-3 or TRBV12-4 combines with J gene TRBJ2-7, with D perhaps TRBD1 (6 bases). CDR3 length equals 16 residues. The V end was cut by 6 bases, the J end by 4 bases, with 22 bases between.

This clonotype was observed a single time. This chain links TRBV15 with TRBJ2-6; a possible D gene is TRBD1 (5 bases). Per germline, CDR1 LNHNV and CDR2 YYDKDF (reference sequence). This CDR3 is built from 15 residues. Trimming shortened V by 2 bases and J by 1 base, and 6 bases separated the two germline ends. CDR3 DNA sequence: TGTGCCACCAGCAGACAGGGTTCTGGGGCCAACGTCCTGACTTTC. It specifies CATSRQGSGANVLTF.

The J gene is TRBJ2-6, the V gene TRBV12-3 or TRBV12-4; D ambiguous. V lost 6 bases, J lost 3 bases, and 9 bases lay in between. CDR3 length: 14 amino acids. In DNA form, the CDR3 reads TGTGCCAGCAGGGTCGGTATTGGGGCCAACGTCCTGACTTTC. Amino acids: CASRVGIGANVLTF.

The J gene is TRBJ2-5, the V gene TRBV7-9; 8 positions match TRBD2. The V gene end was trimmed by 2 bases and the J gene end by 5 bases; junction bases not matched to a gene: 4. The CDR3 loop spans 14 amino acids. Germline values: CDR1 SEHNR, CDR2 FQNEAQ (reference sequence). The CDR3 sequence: CASSLPAGEETQYF. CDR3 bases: TGTGCCAGCAGCTTACCAGCGGGAGAGGAGACCCAGTACTTC.

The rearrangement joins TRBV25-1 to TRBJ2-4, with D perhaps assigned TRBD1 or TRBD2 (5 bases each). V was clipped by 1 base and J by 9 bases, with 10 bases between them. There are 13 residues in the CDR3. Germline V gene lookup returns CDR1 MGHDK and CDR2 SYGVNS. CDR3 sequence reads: CASSELRDAIQYF. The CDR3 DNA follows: TGTGCCAGCAGTGAATTGAGGGACGCCATTCAGTACTTC.

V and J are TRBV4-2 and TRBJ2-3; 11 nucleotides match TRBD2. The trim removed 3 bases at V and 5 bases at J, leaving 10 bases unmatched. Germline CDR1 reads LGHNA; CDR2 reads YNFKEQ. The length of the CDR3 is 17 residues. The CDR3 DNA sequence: TGTGCCAGCAGCCAGCTTAGCGGGAGGGCCCCGGGAGATACGCAGTATTTT. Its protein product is CASSQLSGRAPGDTQYF.

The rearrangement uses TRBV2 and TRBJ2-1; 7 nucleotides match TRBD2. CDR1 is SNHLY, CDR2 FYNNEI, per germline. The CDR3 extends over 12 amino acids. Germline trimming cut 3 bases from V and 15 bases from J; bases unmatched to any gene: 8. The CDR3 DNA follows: TGTGCCAGCAGTGAGAGTAGCGGGCCGGGGTTCTTC. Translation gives CASSESSGPGFF. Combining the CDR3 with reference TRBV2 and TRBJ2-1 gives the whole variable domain EPEVTQTPSHQVTQMGQEVILRCVPISNHLYFYWYRQILGQKVEFLVSFYNNEISEKSEIFDDQFSVERPDGSNFTLKIRSTKLEDSAMYFCASSESSGPGFFGPGTRLTVL.

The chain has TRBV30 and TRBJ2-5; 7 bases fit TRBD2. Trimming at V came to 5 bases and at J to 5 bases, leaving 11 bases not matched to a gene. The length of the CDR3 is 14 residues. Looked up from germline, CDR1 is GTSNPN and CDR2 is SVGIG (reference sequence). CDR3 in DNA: TGTGCCTGGGGCGGGAGCGGCGGGCGGGAGACCCAGTACTTC. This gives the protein CAWGGSGGRETQYF.

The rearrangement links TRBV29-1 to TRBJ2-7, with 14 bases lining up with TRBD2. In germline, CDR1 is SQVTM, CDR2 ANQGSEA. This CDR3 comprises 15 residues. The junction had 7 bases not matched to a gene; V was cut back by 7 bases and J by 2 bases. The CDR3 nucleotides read TGCAGCGGAACCGGGACTAGCGGGGGAACCTACGAGCAGTACTTC. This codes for CSGTGTSGGTYEQYF.

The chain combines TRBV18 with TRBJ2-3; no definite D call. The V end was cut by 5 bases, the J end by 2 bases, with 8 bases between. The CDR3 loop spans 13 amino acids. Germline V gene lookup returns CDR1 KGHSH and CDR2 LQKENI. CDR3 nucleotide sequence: TGTGCCAGCTCAACTACTACCACAGATACGCAGTATTTT. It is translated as CASSTTTTDTQYF.

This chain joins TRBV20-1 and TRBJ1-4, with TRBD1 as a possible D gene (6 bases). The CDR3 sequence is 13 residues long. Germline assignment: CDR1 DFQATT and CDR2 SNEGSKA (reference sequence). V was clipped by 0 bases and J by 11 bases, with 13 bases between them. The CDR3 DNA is TGCAGTGCTAGAGATGGGAACAGGGAGAAACTGTTTTTT. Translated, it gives CSARDGNREKLFF.